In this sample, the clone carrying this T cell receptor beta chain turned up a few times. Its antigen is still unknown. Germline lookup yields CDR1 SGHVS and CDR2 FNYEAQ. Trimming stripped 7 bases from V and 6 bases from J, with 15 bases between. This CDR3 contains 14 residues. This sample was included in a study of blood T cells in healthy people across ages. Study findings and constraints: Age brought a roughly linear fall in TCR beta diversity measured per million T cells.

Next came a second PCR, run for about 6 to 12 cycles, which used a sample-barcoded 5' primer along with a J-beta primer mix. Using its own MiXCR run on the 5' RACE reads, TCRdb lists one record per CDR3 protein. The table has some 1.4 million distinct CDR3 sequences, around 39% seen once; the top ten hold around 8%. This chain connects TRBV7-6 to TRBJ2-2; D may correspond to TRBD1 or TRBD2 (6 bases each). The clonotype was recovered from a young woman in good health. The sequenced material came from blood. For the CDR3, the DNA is TGTGCCAGCAACCGAATTGGGGGGCCCGGGGAGCTGTTTTTT. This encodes CASNRIGGPGELFF.